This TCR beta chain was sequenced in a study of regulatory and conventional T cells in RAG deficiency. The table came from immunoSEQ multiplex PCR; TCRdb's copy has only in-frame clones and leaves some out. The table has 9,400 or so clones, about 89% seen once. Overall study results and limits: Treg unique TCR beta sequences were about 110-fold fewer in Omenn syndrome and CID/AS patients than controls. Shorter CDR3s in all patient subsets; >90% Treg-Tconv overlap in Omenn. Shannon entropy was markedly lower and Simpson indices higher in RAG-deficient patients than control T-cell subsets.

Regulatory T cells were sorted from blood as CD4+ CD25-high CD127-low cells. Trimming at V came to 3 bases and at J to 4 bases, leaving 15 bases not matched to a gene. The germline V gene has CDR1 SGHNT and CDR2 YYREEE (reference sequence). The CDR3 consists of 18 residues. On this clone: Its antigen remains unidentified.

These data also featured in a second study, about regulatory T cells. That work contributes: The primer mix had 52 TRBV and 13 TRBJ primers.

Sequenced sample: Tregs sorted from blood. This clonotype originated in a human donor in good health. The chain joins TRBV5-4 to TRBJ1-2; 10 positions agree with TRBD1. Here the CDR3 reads CASSSPGQGYGPIYGYTF. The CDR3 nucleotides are TGTGCCAGCAGCTCGCCGGGACAGGGGTATGGGCCTATCTATGGCTACACCTTC.